These 29 T cell receptor beta chains were all obtained from the same sample, sequenced in a study of blood T cell repertoires in COVID-19. Clones were read by immunoSEQ multiplex PCR, and TCRdb kept only the in-frame ones, dropping some. The sample has 350,000 to 500,000 clones; 88% are singletons. Sequencing was done on a sample of PBMCs or T cells enriched from blood (not recorded which). Every receptor here comes from a young woman who had been exposed to COVID-19.

The rearrangement uses TRBV18 and TRBJ1-4; TRBD1 matches at 7 bases. The V segment lost 1 base and the J segment 0 bases; nucleotides outside the gene matches: 2. The CDR3 runs to 16 residues. Germline V gene lookup returns CDR1 KGHSH and CDR2 LQKENI. The CDR3 nucleotides are TGTGCCAGCTCACCACTGCAGGGGGCAACTAATGAAAAACTGTTTTTT. Protein product: CASSPLQGATNEKLFF.

The chain joins TRBV6-5 to TRBJ1-1; 7 positions agree with TRBD1. The V segment lost 7 bases and the J segment 1 base; nucleotides outside the gene matches: 6. The CDR3 length is 14 residues. The germline gives CDR1 MNHEY, CDR2 SVGAGI. DNA of the CDR3: TGTGCCAGCATGGTCAGACAGGGGAACACTGAAGCTTTCTTT. Translation gives CASMVRQGNTEAFF.

The V and J genes are TRBV7-2 and TRBJ2-7, with 7 bases matching TRBD2. V lost 1 base, J lost 4 bases, and 7 bases stayed unmatched. Germline V lookup: CDR1 SGHTA, CDR2 FQGNSA. This CDR3 region has 15 residues. This CDR3 is CASSLEGGSLYEQYF. CDR3 in DNA: TGTGCCAGCAGCTTAGAGGGCGGGAGTTTATACGAGCAGTACTTC.

The CDR3, as DNA: TGTGCCAGCAGCGACAGGGGGTTTCAGCCCCAGCATTTT. Residues: CASSDRGFQPQHF. V and J are TRBV2 and TRBJ1-5; 9 bases line up with TRBD1. The CDR3 is made up of 13 amino acids. The germline CDR1 and CDR2 sequences are SNHLY and FYNNEI. After removal of 6 bases from V and 6 bases from J, the junction contained 3 bases not matched to a gene.

This chain links TRBV4-2 with TRBJ2-7; D remains unclear. Deletions cut 4 bases from V and 0 bases from J, with 10 bases between. Germline CDR1 and CDR2: LGHNA and YNFKEQ. The CDR3 contains 14 residues. The CDR3 nucleotides are TGTGCCAGCAGCCTGGGCGCAGGCTCCTACGAGCAGTACTTC. It codes for CASSLGAGSYEQYF.

The chain joins TRBV11-3 to TRBJ2-1; 12 positions agree with TRBD2. CDR3 length equals 19 residues. The J segment lost 0 bases and the V segment lost 1 base, leaving 7 bases of the junction unmatched. From germline, CDR1 is SGHNT and CDR2 YENEEA. This CDR3 is CASSLGTSGEVGSYNEQFF. Written as DNA, the CDR3 is TGTGCCAGCAGCTTAGGGACTAGCGGGGAAGTCGGCTCCTACAATGAGCAGTTCTTC.

The chain joins TRBV4-3 to TRBJ1-2, with 7 bases identical to TRBD1. The CDR3 has 15 residues. After removal of 3 bases from V and 11 bases from J, the junction contained 15 bases not matched to a gene. The germline CDR1 and CDR2 sequences are LGHNA and YSLEER. The CDR3 loop reads CASSQFTGEGFGYTF. In nucleotides, the CDR3 is TGCGCCAGCAGCCAGTTTACAGGGGAAGGATTTGGATACACCTTC.

This chain uses TRBV6-2 or TRBV6-3 with TRBJ1-5, with D possibly TRBD1 on 5 matching bases. V was trimmed by 4 bases and J by 7 bases, leaving 14 bases between them. Germline-derived CDR1 and CDR2 are MNHEY and SVGEGT. The CDR3 spans 14 residues. CDR3 DNA sequence: TGTGCCAGCAGTTCCTCGGGGGGAGGGCAGCCCCAGCATTTT. Encoded protein: CASSSSGGGQPQHF.

The V call is TRBV7-3, the J call TRBJ2-3; TRBD2 matches at 12 bases. The V gene's germline CDR1 is SGHTA and CDR2 FQGTGA. The junction had 5 bases not matched to a gene; V was cut back by 2 bases and J by 5 bases. The CDR3 spans 16 residues. The chain's CDR3 is CASSLASGGAGDTQYF. As DNA, the CDR3 is TGTGCCAGCAGCTTAGCTAGCGGGGGGGCTGGAGATACGCAGTATTTT.

V is TRBV6-1 and J is TRBJ1-3; D is ambiguous. Trimming shortened V by 1 base and J by 0 bases, and 13 bases separated the two germline ends. CDR3 length: 17 amino acids. The germline CDR1 and CDR2 sequences are MNHNS and SASEGT. CDR3 sequence reads: CASSEGIWSSSGNTIYF. CDR3 sequence (DNA): TGTGCCAGCAGTGAAGGTATTTGGTCCAGCTCTGGAAACACCATATATTTT.

The gene calls are TRBV6-5 and TRBJ1-6, with a tentative D call TRBD1 (6 bases). CDR3 length: 13 residues. Germline CDR1 and CDR2: MNHEY and SVGAGI. V was trimmed by 7 bases and J by 12 bases, leaving 16 bases between them. Here the CDR3 DNA reads TGTGCCAGCACCCAGAGGGGGTGGGGACCCCTCCACTTT. This sequence encodes CASTQRGWGPLHF.

This clone was detected only once. The genes are TRBV5-1 and TRBJ2-2; 12 bases are shared with TRBD2. Trimming took 6 bases from V and 4 from J; bases not matched to a gene: 4. CDR3 length: 15 residues. Germline CDR1 SGHRS, CDR2 YFSETQ. Here the CDR3 DNA reads TGCGCCAGCATCAGGACTAGCGGGGCCACCGGGGAGCTGTTTTTT. It translates to CASIRTSGATGELFF.

The gene calls are TRBV5-4 and TRBJ1-1; D is perhaps TRBD1 (5 bases). The germline V gene has CDR1 SGHNT and CDR2 YYREEE (reference sequence). This CDR3 region has 14 residues. Trimming pared 2 bases from V and 1 base from J, leaving 9 bases between. The CDR3, as DNA: TGTGCCAGCAGCTTAGGGACTTCGAACACTGAAGCTTTCTTT. Translation gives CASSLGTSNTEAFF.

In its sample, this clone was seen once. The chain couples TRBV7-9 to TRBJ2-7, with D possibly TRBD2 on 5 matching bases. With 1 base removed from V and 4 bases from J, the gap between germline ends came to 11 bases. There are 14 residues in the CDR3. Germline values: CDR1 SEHNR, CDR2 FQNEAQ (reference sequence). The CDR3 bases are TGTGCCAGCAGCTTAGAACCGAGGGTATACGAGCAGTACTTC. Translated, it gives CASSLEPRVYEQYF.

The rearrangement links TRBV3-1 (or the pseudogene TRBV3-2) to TRBJ2-5; D unclear. V gave up 4 bases and J gave up 5 bases, with 5 bases separating them. Germline loops: CDR1 LGHDT, CDR2 YNNKEL (reference sequence). This CDR3 contains 11 residues. This CDR3 reads CASSRRETQYF. CDR3 DNA: TGTGCCAGCAGCCGGCGGGAGACCCAGTACTTC.

This clone occurred a few times. This chain links TRBV3-1 (or the pseudogene TRBV3-2) with TRBJ2-3, with TRBD2 identical over 9 bases. The CDR3 has 13 residues. The germline gives CDR1 LGHDT, CDR2 YNNKEL (reference sequence). V was pared by 4 bases and J by 8 bases, with 4 bases of the junction left unmatched. In nucleotides, the CDR3 is TGTGCCAGCAGCCGCGGAGCGGGGGGTACGCAGTATTTT. Translation: CASSRGAGGTQYF.

The chain employs TRBV3-1 (or the pseudogene TRBV3-2) and TRBJ1-2, with unresolved D. The V gene's germline CDR1 is LGHDT and CDR2 YNNKEL (reference sequence). The CDR3 is 15 amino acids. V shed 1 base and J shed 13 bases, with 22 bases lying between them. CDR3 nucleotide sequence: TGTGCCAGCAGCCAAGGTACCGACGAGTTCGATAGCTCCACCTTC. Its translation is CASSQGTDEFDSSTF.

The chain has TRBV5-1 and TRBJ2-1; 8 bases match TRBD2. Unmatched junction bases numbered 3, after V lost 1 base and J lost 3 bases. Germline CDR1 SGHRS, CDR2 YFSETQ. The CDR3 is 15 amino acids. CDR3 sequence: CASSLSAGGYNEQFF. CDR3 nucleotides: TGCGCCAGCAGCTTGTCGGCGGGAGGCTACAATGAGCAGTTCTTC.

V usage is TRBV10-1 and J usage is TRBJ1-6; possible D gene TRBD1, 6 bases. This CDR3 contains 16 residues. Deletions cut 7 bases from V and 7 bases from J, with 20 bases between. The germline V gene has CDR1 WNHNN and CDR2 SYGVQD (reference sequence). CDR3 sequence reads: CASTTTGQLENSPLHF. Here the CDR3 DNA reads TGCGCCAGCACTACTACAGGACAGCTTGAAAATTCACCCCTCCACTTT.

The rearrangement joins TRBV18 to TRBJ2-6; D is uncertain. Trimming stripped 3 bases from V and 1 base from J, with 19 bases between. Germline V gene lookup returns CDR1 KGHSH and CDR2 LQKENI. This CDR3 has 19 amino acids. The DNA of the CDR3 is TGTGCCAGCTCACCCATCATCGGAGCGAGCCAGTCTGGGGCCAACGTCCTGACTTTC. This encodes CASSPIIGASQSGANVLTF.

In this sample, this clone turned up a few times. This chain uses TRBV6-5 with TRBJ1-3; 10 positions match TRBD1. CDR3 length: 14 amino acids. Trimming cost V 6 bases and J 5 bases; bases outside gene matches: 4. Germline V gene sequence: CDR1 MNHEY, CDR2 SVGAGI. In DNA form, the CDR3 reads TGTGCCAGCAGGGGGACAGGGGTCAGAAACACCATATATTTT. It encodes CASRGTGVRNTIYF.

V is TRBV2 and J is TRBJ2-7; TRBD2 aligns across 11 bases. V shed 10 bases and J 3 bases; nucleotides not matched to a gene: 8. CDR3 size: 14 residues. Germline CDR1 and CDR2: SNHLY and FYNNEI. CDR3 region: CAITQGTSGYEQYF. The CDR3, as DNA: TGTGCCATTACCCAAGGGACTAGCGGCTACGAGCAGTACTTC.

The V gene is TRBV11-3, the J gene TRBJ2-7; TRBD2 is a possible D gene (6 bases). Germline CDR1 is SGHNT and CDR2 is YENEEA. This CDR3 spans 15 amino acids. Trimming left V 5 bases short and J 0 bases short, with 14 bases between. CDR3 residues: CASSAEGQGSYEQYF. Here the CDR3 DNA reads TGTGCCAGCAGCGCGGAGGGTCAGGGCTCCTACGAGCAGTACTTC.

The V call is TRBV9, the J call TRBJ1-1; a weak D match, TRBD1 (5 bases). The CDR3 runs 13 residues. The germline CDR1 and CDR2 sequences are SGDLS and YYNGEE. Trimming took 0 bases from V and 8 from J, leaving 11 bases between them. The CDR3 sequence: CASSVEEGLEAFF. CDR3 DNA: TGTGCCAGCAGCGTAGAGGAGGGGTTGGAAGCTTTCTTT. The complete variable domain, with remaining parts taken from reference TRBV9 and TRBJ1-1, reads DSGVTQTPKHLITATGQRVTLRCSPRSGDLSVYWYQQSLDQGLQFLIQYYNGEERAKGNILERFSAQQFPDLHSELNLSSLELGDSALYFCASSVEEGLEAFFGQGTRLTVV.

The chain employs TRBV9 and TRBJ1-1, with 8 bases fitting TRBD1. The CDR3 has 16 residues. The germline V gene has CDR1 SGDLS and CDR2 YYNGEE. The junction had 9 bases not matched to a gene; V was cut back by 5 bases and J by 0 bases. The CDR3 sequence is CASRYQTGDLNTEAFF. The CDR3 DNA follows: TGTGCCAGCAGGTACCAGACAGGGGACTTGAACACTGAAGCTTTCTTT.

The chain is built from TRBV7-9 and TRBJ1-3, with TRBD1 matching over 8 bases. The CDR3 is made up of 15 amino acids. Trimming at V came to 2 bases and at J to 4 bases, leaving 4 bases not matched to a gene. The germline V gene encodes CDR1 SEHNR and CDR2 FQNEAQ (reference sequence). DNA for the CDR3: TGTGCCAGCAGCTTAAGTCAGGGGGCCGGAAACACCATATATTTT. Its translation is CASSLSQGAGNTIYF.

This clone was seen more than once but under ten times. V usage is TRBV29-1 and J usage is TRBJ2-1, with TRBD2 matching over 13 bases. The germline gives CDR1 SQVTM, CDR2 ANQGSEA. V trimming: 4 bases; J trimming: 7 bases; junction bases outside the gene matches: 4. This CDR3 spans 14 amino acids. The CDR3, as DNA: TGCAGCGTTGTCACGGGACTAGCGGGGAATGAGCAGTTCTTC. Translated, it gives CSVVTGLAGNEQFF.

J is TRBJ2-7 and V is TRBV14; no definite D call. Between the trimmed V and J ends, which lost 5 bases and 6 bases, there was a span of 8 bases. Germline V CDR1 and CDR2: SGHDN, FVKESK. The CDR3 totals 11 residues. The CDR3 DNA reads TGTGCCAGCAGCAGCAATTTCGAGCAGTACTTC. It translates to CASSSNFEQYF.

The chain carries TRBV5-1 and TRBJ2-7, with 14 bases matching TRBD2. The CDR3 consists of 17 residues. Germline-derived CDR1 and CDR2 are SGHRS and YFSETQ. With V trimmed by 0 bases and J by 2 bases, 4 bases remained unmatched. The CDR3 bases are TGCGCCAGCAGCTTGGGACTAGCGGGAGGGCCCCCCTACGAGCAGTACTTC. This gives the protein CASSLGLAGGPPYEQYF.